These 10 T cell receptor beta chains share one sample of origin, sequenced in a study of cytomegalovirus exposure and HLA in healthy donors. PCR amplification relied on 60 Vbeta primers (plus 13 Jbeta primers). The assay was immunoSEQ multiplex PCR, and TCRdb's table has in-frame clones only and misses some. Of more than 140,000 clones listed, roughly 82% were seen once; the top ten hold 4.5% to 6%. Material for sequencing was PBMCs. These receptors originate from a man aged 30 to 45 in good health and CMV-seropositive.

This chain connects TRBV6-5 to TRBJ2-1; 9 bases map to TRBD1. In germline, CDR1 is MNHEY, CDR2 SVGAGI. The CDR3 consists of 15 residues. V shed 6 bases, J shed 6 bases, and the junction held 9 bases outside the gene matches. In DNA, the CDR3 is TGTGCCAGCAGAGGCCGGGACAGGGTGTCCAATGAGCAGTTCTTC. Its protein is CASRGRDRVSNEQFF.

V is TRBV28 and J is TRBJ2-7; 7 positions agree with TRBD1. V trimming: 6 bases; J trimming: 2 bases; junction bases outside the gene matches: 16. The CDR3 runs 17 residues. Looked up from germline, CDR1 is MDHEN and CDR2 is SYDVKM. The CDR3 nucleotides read TGTGCCAGCAGGACACCGGGACAGCAGTTTCTTCCCTACGAGCAGTACTTC. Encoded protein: CASRTPGQQFLPYEQYF.

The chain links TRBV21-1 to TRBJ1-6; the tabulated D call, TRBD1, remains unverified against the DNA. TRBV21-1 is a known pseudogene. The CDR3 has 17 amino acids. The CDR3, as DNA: TGTGCCAGCAGCCGACAGGGGGCGTTTTTTGGTGGTTCACCCCTCCACTTT. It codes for CASSRQGAFFGGSPLHF.

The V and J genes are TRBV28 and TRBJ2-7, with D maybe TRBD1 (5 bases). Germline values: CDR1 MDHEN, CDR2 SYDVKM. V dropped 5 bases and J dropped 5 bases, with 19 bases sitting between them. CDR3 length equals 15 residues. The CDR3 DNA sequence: TGTGCCAGCAGTCCATCAAGGGGCTCAAGGGACGAGCAGTACTTC. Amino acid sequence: CASSPSRGSRDEQYF. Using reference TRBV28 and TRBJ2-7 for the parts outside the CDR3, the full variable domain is DVKVTQSSRYLVKRTGEKVFLECVQDMDHENMFWYRQDPGLGLRLIYFSYDVKMKEKGDIPEGYSVSREKKERFSLILESASTNQTSMYLCASSPSRGSRDEQYFGPGTRLTVT.

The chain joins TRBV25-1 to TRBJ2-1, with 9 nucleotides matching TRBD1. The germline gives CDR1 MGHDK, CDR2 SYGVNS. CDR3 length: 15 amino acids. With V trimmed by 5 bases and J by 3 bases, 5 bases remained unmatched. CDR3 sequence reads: CASSPGQGRYNEQFF. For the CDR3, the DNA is TGTGCCAGCAGTCCCGGACAGGGGCGCTACAATGAGCAGTTCTTC.

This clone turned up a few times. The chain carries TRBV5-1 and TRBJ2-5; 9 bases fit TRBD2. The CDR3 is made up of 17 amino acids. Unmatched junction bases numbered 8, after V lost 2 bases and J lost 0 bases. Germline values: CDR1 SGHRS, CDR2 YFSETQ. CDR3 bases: TGCGCCAGCAGCTTTTTGTCTAGCGGGAAGTACCAAGAGACCCAGTACTTC. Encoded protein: CASSFLSSGKYQETQYF.

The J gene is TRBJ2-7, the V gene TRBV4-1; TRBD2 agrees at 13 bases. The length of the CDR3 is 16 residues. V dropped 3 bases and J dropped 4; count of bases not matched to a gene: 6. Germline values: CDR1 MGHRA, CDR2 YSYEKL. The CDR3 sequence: CASSHAGTSGMYEQYF. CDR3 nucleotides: TGCGCCAGCAGCCACGCCGGGACTAGCGGGATGTACGAGCAGTACTTC.

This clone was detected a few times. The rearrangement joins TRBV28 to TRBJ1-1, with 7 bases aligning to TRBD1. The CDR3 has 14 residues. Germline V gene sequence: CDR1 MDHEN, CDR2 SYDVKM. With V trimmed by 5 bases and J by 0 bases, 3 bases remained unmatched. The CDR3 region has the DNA TGTGCCAGCAGTCACGACAGGGTGAACACTGAAGCTTTCTTT. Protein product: CASSHDRVNTEAFF. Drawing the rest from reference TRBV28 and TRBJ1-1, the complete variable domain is DVKVTQSSRYLVKRTGEKVFLECVQDMDHENMFWYRQDPGLGLRLIYFSYDVKMKEKGDIPEGYSVSREKKERFSLILESASTNQTSMYLCASSHDRVNTEAFFGQGTRLTVV.

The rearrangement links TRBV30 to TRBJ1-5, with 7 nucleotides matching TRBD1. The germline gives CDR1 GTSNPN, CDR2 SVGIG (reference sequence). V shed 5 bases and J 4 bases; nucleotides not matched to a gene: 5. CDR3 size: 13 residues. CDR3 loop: CAWGQQGNQPQHF. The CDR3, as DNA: TGTGCCTGGGGCCAACAGGGGAATCAGCCCCAGCATTTT. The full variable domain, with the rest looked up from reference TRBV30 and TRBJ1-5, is SQTIHQWPATLVQPVGSPLSLECTVEGTSNPNLYWYRQAAGRGLQLLFYSVGIGQISSEVPQNLSASRPQDRQFILSSKKLLLSDSGFYLCAWGQQGNQPQHFGDGTRLSIL.

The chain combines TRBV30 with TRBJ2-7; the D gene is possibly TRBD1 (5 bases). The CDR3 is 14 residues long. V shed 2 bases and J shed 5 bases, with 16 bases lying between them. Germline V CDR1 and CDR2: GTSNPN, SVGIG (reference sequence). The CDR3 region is CAWSNPLWGNEQYF. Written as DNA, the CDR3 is TGTGCCTGGAGTAACCCGCTCTGGGGCAACGAGCAGTACTTC.